The 11 T cell receptor beta chains listed next were all sequenced from one sample in a study of response to subunit inactivated influenza vaccine. Each CDR3 protein is one row after TCRdb ran MiXCR on the RT-PCR reads. In the table there are more than 550,000 distinct CDR3 sequences, roughly 12% of which are singletons. The material was PBMCs from blood, obtained on the day of vaccination. The receptors originated from a man between 45 and 60 years old who received an inactivated influenza vaccine.

This clonotype was seen many times. The V and J genes are TRBV12-3 or TRBV12-4 and TRBJ2-1, with TRBD1 as a possible D gene (5 bases). Trimming pared 4 bases from V and 2 bases from J, leaving 12 bases between. CDR3 size: 15 residues. Here the CDR3 reads CASSSPGRAYNEQFF. As DNA, the CDR3 is TGTGCCAGCAGTTCCCCGGGCAGGGCCTACAATGAGCAGTTCTTC.

This clonotype showed up many times. The chain has TRBV27 and TRBJ2-7, with TRBD2 matching 7 bases. Germline assignment: CDR1 MNHEY and CDR2 SMNVEV (reference sequence). This CDR3 has 13 residues. V was clipped by 3 bases and J by 4 bases; unmatched bases: 3. The CDR3 spells CASSFGTTYEQYF. In nucleotides, the CDR3 is TGTGCCAGCAGTTTTGGGACTACGTACGAGCAGTACTTC.

The CDR3 protein is CASRLGLSTDTQYF. The CDR3 region has the DNA TGTGCCAGCCGACTCGGACTCAGCACAGATACGCAGTATTTT. The chain couples TRBV6-1 to TRBJ2-3, with D possibly matching TRBD2 (5 bases). CDR1 MNHNS and CDR2 SASEGT come from the germline V gene. This CDR3 contains 14 residues. The V gene lost 8 bases and the J gene lost 0 bases, with 12 bases spanning the gap.

This clonotype was seen a few times. The chain employs TRBV2 and TRBJ2-2, with TRBD2 identical over 10 bases. J gave up 0 bases and V 2 bases, and 9 bases lay outside the gene matches. The CDR3 is made up of 19 amino acids. CDR1 and CDR2 from the germline V gene are SNHLY and FYNNEI. The CDR3 loop reads CASSEIVLAGAANTGELFF. CDR3 DNA sequence: TGTGCCAGCAGTGAAATTGTTCTAGCGGGGGCCGCGAACACCGGGGAGCTGTTTTTT.

This clonotype was seen more than once but under ten times. The rearrangement links TRBV5-1 to TRBJ2-5, with D tentatively TRBD1 (6 bases). The CDR3 is made up of 15 amino acids. CDR1 and CDR2 (germline): SGHRS, YFSETQ. V was trimmed by 6 bases and J by 2 bases, leaving 17 bases between them. CDR3: CASNLLGAGQETQYF. CDR3 bases: TGCGCCAGCAACCTGCTGGGGGCCGGACAAGAGACCCAGTACTTC.

The chain couples TRBV28 to TRBJ2-2; D unclear. The CDR3 is made up of 17 amino acids. Per the germline V gene, CDR1 is MDHEN and CDR2 is SYDVKM. V was clipped by 6 bases and J by 3 bases, with 20 bases between them. The CDR3 region has the DNA TGTGCCAGCAGCCCTGTTCTCGGAGCTACTTACACCGGGGAGCTGTTTTTT. Protein: CASSPVLGATYTGELFF.

This clonotype was detected many times. The chain recombines TRBV12-3 or TRBV12-4 with TRBJ2-1, with D tentatively TRBD2 (5 bases). Trimming cost V 6 bases and J 7 bases, with 10 bases left between them. The CDR3 contains 12 residues. This CDR3 reads CASSNSVNEQFF. In DNA form, the CDR3 reads TGTGCCAGCAGCAATAGCGTAAATGAGCAGTTCTTC.

Many counts were recorded for this clonotype. The chain recombines TRBV11-2 with TRBJ2-2; the match to TRBD2 covers 13 bases. V shed 5 bases and J 1 base; nucleotides not matched to a gene: 4. Per the germline V gene, CDR1 is SGHAT and CDR2 is FQNNGV. CDR3 length: 17 residues. DNA of the CDR3: TGTGCCAGCAGCCCGGGACTAGCGGGGAGGAACACCGGGGAGCTGTTTTTT. Its translation: CASSPGLAGRNTGELFF.

Only a few counts were recorded for this clonotype. This chain uses TRBV11-2 with TRBJ2-6; no definite D call. Germline V gene data show CDR1 as SGHAT and CDR2 as FQNNGV. The length of the CDR3 is 19 residues. The CDR3 bases are TGTGCACAAGGCGTCGAAGCGAATTTTAATTTAAGGGGGGCCAACGTCCTGACTTTC. Its translation is CAQGVEANFNLRGANVLTF.

The chain links TRBV24-1 to TRBJ2-2; no firm D call. Germline-derived CDR1 and CDR2 are KGHDR and SFDVKD. V was shortened by 3 bases and J by 8 bases, with 9 bases between the two germline ends. This CDR3 contains 13 residues. The CDR3 DNA is TGTGCCACCAGTGATCTGAACCCGGGGGAGCTGTTTTTT. Translation gives CATSDLNPGELFF.

Only a few counts were recorded for this clonotype. The chain is built from TRBV7-8 and TRBJ2-1; 8 bases are shared with TRBD1. With V trimmed by 2 bases and J by 6 bases, 9 bases remained unmatched. Per the germline V gene, CDR1 is SGHVS and CDR2 is FQNEAQ. The CDR3 is 16 amino acids. The CDR3 DNA reads TGTGCCAGCAGCTTATTTACAGGGGGTGTCTCCAATGAGCAGTTCTTC. Protein: CASSLFTGGVSNEQFF. The whole variable domain, remainder taken from reference TRBV7-8 and TRBJ2-1, is GAGVSQSPRYKVAKRGQDVALRCDPISGHVSLFWYQQALGQGPEFLTYFQNEAQLDKSGLPSDRFFAERPEGSVSTLKIQRTQQEDSAVYLCASSLFTGGVSNEQFFGPGTRLTVL.